This TCR beta chain was sequenced in a study of tumor-infiltrating lymphocytes in oesophageal squamous cell carcinoma. One entry per CDR3 protein results from TCRdb running MiXCR on the PCR reads. The sample lists roughly 20,000 distinct CDR3 sequences; around 41% were seen once. In this sample, this clonotype turned up many times. The sequence derives from a male donor with esophageal squamous cell carcinoma. Material for sequencing was normal esophageal tissue next to the tumor.

The CDR3 DNA sequence: TGTGCCAGCTCACCACCTCCGCGCAGGGATGCTAGCCCTCCCCACAATGAGCAGTTCTTC. Protein product: CASSPPPRRDASPPHNEQFF. The V gene is TRBV18, the J gene TRBJ2-1; the D gene could be TRBD1 or TRBD2 (5 bases each). The ends were cut back, 0 bases at V and 5 bases at J, with 26 bases in the middle. Germline V gene data show CDR1 as KGHSH and CDR2 as LQKENI. This CDR3 spans 20 amino acids.